This section outlines one TCR beta chain sequence together with its context. Its antigen is still unknown. Sequencing used immunoSEQ multiplex PCR; TCRdb keeps in-frame clones, though not all of them. The sample has about 2.5 million clones, 80% to 95% seen once. The data stem from a study of shared clonotypes between healthy human individuals. From germline, CDR1 is KGHSH and CDR2 LQKENI. The CDR3 length is 15 residues. Trimming took 3 bases from V and 3 from J, leaving 12 bases between them. Study conclusions and caveats: Generation probabilities were higher for clonotypes shared across all four sorted-subset donors than for unshared ones.

This clonotype was sampled from a man between 18 and 35 years old in good health. Some clones in this sample may be carry-over from other donors' samples. The chain is built from TRBV18 and TRBJ2-1, with D tentatively TRBD2 (5 bases). The source material was naive CD4+ T cells from PBMCs. Subset specified: CD45RA+ positively selected. The CDR3 sequence is CASSPQEEHYNEQFF. DNA of the CDR3: TGTGCCAGCTCACCTCAGGAGGAACACTACAATGAGCAGTTCTTC.